These 16 T cell receptor beta chains were all obtained from the same sample, sequenced in a study of blood T cell repertoires in COVID-19. Using immunoSEQ multiplex PCR, the repertoire was profiled, and TCRdb retains in-frame clones only, with some absent. The sample lists 70,000 to 75,000 clones; roughly 83% were seen once. Sequencing was done on a sample of peripheral blood. These receptors were obtained from a man aged 70 or older with acute or convalescent COVID-19.

The chain joins TRBV6-5 to TRBJ2-7; 11 bases agree with TRBD2. Germline loops: CDR1 MNHEY, CDR2 SVGAGI. There are 15 residues in the CDR3. V gave up 2 bases and J gave up 3 bases; unmatched junction bases: 3. The CDR3 protein is CASSYGTSGNYEQYF. CDR3 nucleotide sequence: TGTGCCAGCAGTTACGGGACTAGCGGTAACTACGAGCAGTACTTC.

The V gene is TRBV9, the J gene TRBJ1-3; 7 bases line up with TRBD1. Losses at the gene ends were 4 bases for V and 4 bases for J; bases not matched to a gene: 8. Germline CDR1 is SGDLS and CDR2 is YYNGEE. The CDR3 has 15 amino acids. The CDR3 bases are TGTGCCAGCAGCTACGACAGGGACGCGGGAAACACCATATATTTT. Its translation is CASSYDRDAGNTIYF.

This clone was seen more than once but under ten times. The genes are TRBV6-5 and TRBJ1-1, with 8 positions matching TRBD1. CDR3 length: 15 amino acids. The J segment lost 1 base and the V segment lost 5 bases, leaving 6 bases of the junction unmatched. From germline, CDR1 is MNHEY and CDR2 SVGAGI. CDR3 residues: CASSRGDRSNTEAFF. The CDR3 nucleotides read TGTGCCAGCAGTCGAGGGGACAGGTCGAACACTGAAGCTTTCTTT.

The V call is TRBV10-3, the J call TRBJ2-5; 10 bases line up with TRBD2. This CDR3 has 14 residues. J lost 2 bases, V lost 5 bases, and 2 bases had no gene match. Germline assignment: CDR1 ENHRY and CDR2 SYGVKD. The CDR3 DNA reads TGTGCCATCAGTCTAGCGGGAGATCAAGAGACCCAGTACTTC. Translated, it gives CAISLAGDQETQYF.

The chain employs TRBV5-6 and TRBJ1-1, with D uncertain. Germline assignment: CDR1 SGHDT and CDR2 YYEEEE. V dropped 4 bases and J dropped 6 bases, with 16 bases sitting between them. CDR3 size: 14 residues. In nucleotides, the CDR3 is TGTGCCAGCAGCATGGAGCGGGCCGTCCCTGAAGCTTTCTTT. This encodes CASSMERAVPEAFF.

This chain links TRBV19 with TRBJ1-5; TRBD1 is a possible D gene (5 bases). V lost 4 bases to trimming and J lost 7 bases, with 17 bases between them. Germline V gives CDR1 LNHDA, CDR2 SQIVND (reference sequence). The CDR3 has 15 residues. CDR3: CASSTRGGEEQPQHF. CDR3 bases: TGTGCCAGTAGTACCCGGGGGGGAGAGGAGCAGCCCCAGCATTTT.

This CDR3 reads CASSIRDGVYEQYF. In DNA, the CDR3 is TGTGCCAGTAGTATCCGAGACGGGGTATACGAGCAGTACTTC. The chain couples TRBV19 to TRBJ2-7, with a tentative D call TRBD2 (5 bases). The CDR3 extends over 14 amino acids. Germline loops: CDR1 LNHDA, CDR2 SQIVND (reference sequence). Trimming cost V 3 bases and J 4 bases, with 13 bases left between them. The complete variable domain, with remaining parts taken from reference TRBV19 and TRBJ2-7, reads DGGITQSPKYLFRKEGQNVTLSCEQNLNHDAMYWYRQDPGQGLRLIYYSQIVNDFQKGDIAEGYSVSREKKESFPLTVTSAQKNPTAFYLCASSIRDGVYEQYFGPGTRLTVT.

The V call is TRBV11-2, the J call TRBJ1-3; D gene unclear. CDR1 and CDR2 from the germline V gene are SGHAT and FQNNGV. CDR3 length: 17 amino acids. Between the trimmed V and J ends, which lost 0 bases and 9 bases, there was a span of 21 bases. CDR3 nucleotides: TGTGCCAGCAGCTTAGAAGGAAGACGGCTAGCGCCATCCACCATATATTTT. The encoded protein is CASSLEGRRLAPSTIYF.

The rearrangement uses TRBV28 and TRBJ2-2; D perhaps matches TRBD1 (6 bases). Germline V gives CDR1 MDHEN, CDR2 SYDVKM. V was clipped by 10 bases and J by 1 base, with 10 bases between them. The CDR3 has 13 residues. The CDR3 nucleotides are TGTGCCATTCAACAGGGGAACACCGGGGAGCTGTTTTTT. Protein: CAIQQGNTGELFF. Drawing the rest from reference TRBV28 and TRBJ2-2, the complete variable domain is DVKVTQSSRYLVKRTGEKVFLECVQDMDHENMFWYRQDPGLGLRLIYFSYDVKMKEKGDIPEGYSVSREKKERFSLILESASTNQTSMYLCAIQQGNTGELFFGEGSRLTVL.

The gene calls are TRBV14 and TRBJ1-5; weak D call: TRBD1 (5 bases). Trimming pared 3 bases from V and 8 bases from J, leaving 11 bases between. Germline V gene lookup returns CDR1 SGHDN and CDR2 FVKESK. The CDR3 has 13 residues. CDR3 coding DNA: TGTGCCAGCAGCCATCGCCAGGGCGAGCCCCAGCATTTT. It yields the protein CASSHRQGEPQHF.

The chain recombines TRBV6-2 or TRBV6-3 with TRBJ2-6; TRBD1 matches at 9 bases. CDR3 length equals 19 residues. With 5 bases clipped from V and 5 bases from J, the junction kept 16 bases outside the gene matches. CDR1 is MNHEY, CDR2 SVGEGT, per germline. CDR3 DNA sequence: TGTGCCAGCAGTAACGAGGACAGGGGTATAAGGTCCCGGGCCAACGTCCTGACTTTC. Translating it yields CASSNEDRGIRSRANVLTF.

V and J are TRBV6-5 and TRBJ2-2; 11 bases agree with TRBD2. Germline CDR1 MNHEY, CDR2 SVGAGI. This CDR3 is 16 amino acids long. V lost 2 bases, J lost 4 bases, and 3 bases stayed unmatched. This chain's CDR3 is CASSYPLAGGTGELFF. CDR3 nucleotides: TGTGCCAGCAGTTACCCCCTAGCGGGAGGCACCGGGGAGCTGTTTTTT.

This chain uses TRBV4-1 with TRBJ1-3, with TRBD1 as a possible D gene (6 bases). V was cut by 4 bases and J by 0 bases, with 13 bases left in between. CDR3 length: 16 residues. The germline V gene has CDR1 MGHRA and CDR2 YSYEKL. CDR3 sequence: CASSPLGGPSGNTIYF. DNA for the CDR3: TGCGCCAGCAGCCCTTTGGGGGGGCCCTCTGGAAACACCATATATTTT.

The chain employs TRBV9 and TRBJ2-3, with 14 bases matching TRBD2. Trimming removed 4 bases from V and 2 bases from J; junction bases left unmatched: 6. The CDR3 has 17 amino acids. Looked up from germline, CDR1 is SGDLS and CDR2 is YYNGEE. The CDR3 bases are TGTGCCAGCAGCCCTGGGACTAGCGGGGGCTTCACAGATACGCAGTATTTT. Protein sequence: CASSPGTSGGFTDTQYF.

The sample holds one count of this clone. V gene TRBV6-6 combines with J gene TRBJ1-1, with D perhaps matching TRBD1 (5 bases). The CDR3 contains 13 residues. V lost 6 bases to trimming and J lost 4 bases, with 12 bases between them. Germline lookup yields CDR1 MNHNY and CDR2 SVGAGI (reference sequence). CDR3 amino acids: CASRLGGFTEAFF. The CDR3 DNA sequence: TGTGCCAGCAGACTGGGGGGGTTCACTGAAGCTTTCTTT.

This chain joins TRBV10-3 and TRBJ1-3, with D perhaps TRBD1 (5 bases). The V end was cut by 8 bases, the J end by 0 bases, with 17 bases between. Germline V gene lookup returns CDR1 ENHRY and CDR2 SYGVKD. The CDR3 is 16 amino acids. The CDR3 bases are TGTGCCATCGGCACTCCTGGGAGGGGCTCTGGAAACACCATATATTTT. It is translated as CAIGTPGRGSGNTIYF.